A selection of T cell receptor beta chains follows, all from one sample in a study of blood T cell repertoires in COVID-19. The assay was immunoSEQ multiplex PCR, and TCRdb's table has in-frame clones only and misses some. Of about 140,000 clones in the sample, about 80% are singletons; the top ten hold about 6.4%. Input material: peripheral blood. Receptor source: a human donor in a cohort sampled during active COVID-19. Each CDR3 is given with its conserved first and last residue. Where a row states a size, it is once, few, many or the class of an expanded clone; other rows omit it.

cdr3_length: 17; v_call: TRBV9; j_call: TRBJ2-1; clone_size: .; cdr3_aa: CASSVDLPAVGGNEQFF
cdr3_length: 14; v_call: TRBV24-1; j_call: TRBJ1-2; clone_size: .; cdr3_aa: CATSDGTANYGYTF
cdr3_length: 14; v_call: TRBV5-8; j_call: TRBJ2-3; clone_size: .; cdr3_aa: CASSLSAGTDTQYF
cdr3_length: 14; v_call: TRBV6-2/TRBV6-3; j_call: TRBJ1-1; clone_size: .; cdr3_aa: CASSGVQGGTEAFF
cdr3_length: 12; v_call: TRBV7-2; j_call: TRBJ2-7; clone_size: once; cdr3_aa: CASAVPGYEQYF
cdr3_length: 14; v_call: TRBV5-4; j_call: TRBJ1-1; clone_size: .; cdr3_aa: CASSSTQGNTEAFF
cdr3_length: 14; v_call: TRBV7-2; j_call: TRBJ2-5; clone_size: .; cdr3_aa: CASKTRPNQETQYF
cdr3_length: 16; v_call: TRBV15; j_call: TRBJ2-5; clone_size: .; cdr3_aa: CATSRTSGGVKETQYF
cdr3_length: 13; v_call: TRBV30; j_call: TRBJ1-2; clone_size: .; cdr3_aa: CAWSQQASNGYTF
cdr3_length: 15; v_call: TRBV27; j_call: TRBJ2-7; clone_size: .; cdr3_aa: CASRVSGGGPYEQYF
cdr3_length: 13; v_call: TRBV6-1; j_call: TRBJ2-2; clone_size: .; cdr3_aa: CASSDRDTGELFF
cdr3_length: 15; v_call: TRBV7-3; j_call: TRBJ2-2; clone_size: .; cdr3_aa: CASSQDTLNTGELFF
cdr3_length: 16; v_call: TRBV7-3; j_call: TRBJ2-5; clone_size: .; cdr3_aa: CASSNLADRGSETQYF
cdr3_length: 14; v_call: TRBV14; j_call: TRBJ2-5; clone_size: .; cdr3_aa: CASSQRQVQETQYF
cdr3_length: 15; v_call: TRBV11-3; j_call: TRBJ2-1; clone_size: .; cdr3_aa: CASSLGGTGIHEQFF
cdr3_length: 16; v_call: TRBV9; j_call: TRBJ2-3; clone_size: .; cdr3_aa: CASSPRLAVQGDTQYF
cdr3_length: 15; v_call: TRBV19; j_call: TRBJ1-2; clone_size: .; cdr3_aa: CASSTLLGPASGYTF
cdr3_length: 16; v_call: TRBV5-1; j_call: TRBJ2-1; clone_size: once; cdr3_aa: CASSLDISGGYNEQFF
cdr3_length: 13; v_call: TRBV2; j_call: TRBJ2-3; clone_size: .; cdr3_aa: CASSVLATDTQYF
cdr3_length: 15; v_call: TRBV4-2; j_call: TRBJ1-1; clone_size: .; cdr3_aa: CASSQGRVSLGEAFF
cdr3_length: 15; v_call: TRBV7-9; j_call: TRBJ2-3; clone_size: .; cdr3_aa: CASSLDGRASDTQYF
cdr3_length: 14; v_call: TRBV29-1; j_call: TRBJ1-1; clone_size: .; cdr3_aa: CSVASHLMNTEAFF
cdr3_length: 12; v_call: TRBV6-6; j_call: TRBJ1-2; clone_size: .; cdr3_aa: CASSYGQNGYTF
cdr3_length: 15; v_call: TRBV4-1; j_call: TRBJ2-1; clone_size: .; cdr3_aa: CASRHLGQAYNEQFF
cdr3_length: 12; v_call: TRBV12-3/TRBV12-4; j_call: TRBJ2-3; clone_size: .; cdr3_aa: CASSARTDTQYF
cdr3_length: 12; v_call: TRBV5-8; j_call: TRBJ2-2; clone_size: .; cdr3_aa: CASSLYGGELFF
cdr3_length: 13; v_call: TRBV7-2; j_call: TRBJ1-4; clone_size: .; cdr3_aa: CASSRNYNEKLFF
cdr3_length: 14; v_call: TRBV7-8; j_call: TRBJ1-1; clone_size: .; cdr3_aa: CASSLQGLSTEAFF
cdr3_length: 18; v_call: TRBV27; j_call: TRBJ2-1; clone_size: .; cdr3_aa: CASSSPGLAGGPRNEQFF